The clone carrying this T cell receptor (beta chain) has only a few counts. Its antigen is not known. The sample is drawn from a study of vaccination effects on CD4 cells after COVID-19. Here immunoSEQ multiplex PCR was the method, and the copy in TCRdb shows in-frame clones only, minus some. This table has over 50,000 clones, 73% appearing once. Findings and limits, study-wide: In vaccinees who were healthy, merely 1 out of 255 vaccine-induced clones cross-reacted with common cold coronaviruses.

The CDR3 runs 12 residues. V was trimmed by 5 bases and J by 9 bases, leaving 13 bases between them. The germline gives CDR1 LGHDT, CDR2 YNNKEL (reference sequence). Antigen-specific CD4+ T cells were expanded with viral peptide pools in the ViraFEST assay before sequencing. Culture lasted about ten days before CD4+ T cell isolation. Each participant was given two doses of one vaccine (BNT162b2 or mRNA-1273). This clonotype was obtained from a human donor who received a COVID-19 vaccine. The chain recombines TRBV3-1 (or the pseudogene TRBV3-2) with TRBJ2-5; TRBD2 is a possible D gene (5 bases). Specimen: CD4+ T cells from PBMCs cultured with HCoV-229E spike peptides, collected after COVID-19 vaccination. CDR3: CASSWSGMAQYF. As DNA, the CDR3 is TGTGCCAGCAGCTGGTCGGGGATGGCCCAGTACTTC.